The sample holds a few counts of the clone carrying this T cell receptor beta chain. The target antigen is unknown. This entry comes from a study of T cell responses to AZD1222 COVID-19 vaccine. Whole-study findings and limits: Females outnumbered males among donors, who were mostly white British; clonal diversity was possibly underestimated. In all cases, repertoires were sampled only after the peak T cell response.

Germline lookup yields CDR1 SGHNT and CDR2 YENEEA. CDR3 length: 16 residues. V gave up 5 bases and J gave up 0 bases, with 17 bases separating them. The repertoire was sequenced with immunoSEQ multiplex PCR; TCRdb's copy has only in-frame clones and lacks some. The sample comprises about 130,000 clones, around 85% of which are singletons, and 7.9% rests with the top ten. This sequence originates from an adult who received the MenACWY meningococcal vaccine as a control. The rearrangement joins TRBV11-3 to TRBJ2-7; possibly TRBD1 for D (6 bases). The specimen was peripheral blood, collected 28 days after the second dose of the MenACWY control vaccine. CDR3 bases: TGTGCCAGCAGCAGCACAGGGTGGGGTAGCTCCTACGAGCAGTACTTC. Protein sequence: CASSSTGWGSSYEQYF.